The 23 T cell receptor beta chains listed next were all sequenced from one sample in a study of blood T cell repertoires in COVID-19. The method was immunoSEQ multiplex PCR; TCRdb's version includes in-frame clones alone and lacks a portion of them. The table records tens of thousands of clones, more than 85% of them present only once. The sample taken for sequencing was peripheral blood. These receptors all come from a man aged 65-85 years with active or convalescent COVID-19.

This clone was seen only a few times. This chain connects TRBV9 to TRBJ1-1; D not certain. V lost 0 bases to trimming and J lost 4 bases, with 10 bases between them. This CDR3 has 14 residues. Per germline, CDR1 SGDLS and CDR2 YYNGEE. The CDR3 is CASSVGGMTTEAFF. Here the CDR3 DNA reads TGTGCCAGCAGCGTAGGAGGGATGACCACTGAAGCTTTCTTT.

This clone was picked up a small number of times. The gene calls are TRBV12-3 or TRBV12-4 and TRBJ1-6, with D unclear. V was cut by 0 bases and J by 8 bases, with 5 bases left in between. The CDR3 has 13 amino acids. This CDR3 is CASSLARDSPLHF. Here the CDR3 DNA reads TGTGCCAGCAGTTTAGCGCGTGATTCACCCCTCCACTTT.

The genes are TRBV28 and TRBJ2-5; 10 nucleotides match TRBD1. Germline trimming cut 5 bases from V and 3 bases from J; bases unmatched to any gene: 6. CDR3 length: 15 amino acids. Germline values: CDR1 MDHEN, CDR2 SYDVKM. CDR3 in DNA: TGTGCCAGCAGTGCCCCGGGACAGGGGAAAGAGACCCAGTACTTC. Amino acid sequence: CASSAPGQGKETQYF.

This chain links TRBV10-3 with TRBJ1-1; no firm D call. This CDR3 is 11 amino acids long. Trimming took 10 bases from V and 4 from J, leaving 10 bases between them. CDR1 and CDR2 from the germline V gene are ENHRY and SYGVKD. The CDR3, as DNA: TGTGCCACCAAAGAGGTCACTGAAGCTTTCTTT. Residues: CATKEVTEAFF.

The V gene is TRBV29-1, the J gene TRBJ2-7; TRBD1 aligns across 8 bases. V lost 6 bases, J lost 6 bases, and 4 bases stayed unmatched. The CDR3 is 11 amino acids. Germline loops: CDR1 SQVTM, CDR2 ANQGSEA. The CDR3 here is CSVQGAGEQYF. The CDR3 nucleotides are TGCAGCGTGCAGGGGGCTGGCGAGCAGTACTTC.

The chain is built from TRBV10-3 and TRBJ2-1, with TRBD2 matching over 10 bases. CDR3 length: 15 residues. Germline values: CDR1 ENHRY, CDR2 SYGVKD. Germline trimming cut 4 bases from V and 2 bases from J; bases unmatched to any gene: 2. Here the CDR3 reads CAISVAGGTYNEQFF. The CDR3 nucleotides are TGTGCCATCAGTGTAGCGGGAGGTACCTACAATGAGCAGTTCTTC.

The chain couples TRBV6-4 to TRBJ1-2, with D maybe TRBD1 (5 bases). Germline CDR1 MRHNA, CDR2 SNTAGT. The V and J ends lost 3 bases and 5 bases respectively, with 13 bases between them. This CDR3 contains 14 residues. The CDR3 coding sequence is TGTGCCAGCAGTGAGGTGGTAGGGACTTATGGCTACACCTTC. This gives the protein CASSEVVGTYGYTF.

This clone was observed once. J is TRBJ2-7 and V is TRBV6-1; 7 nucleotides agree with TRBD2. Trimming took 3 bases from V and 3 from J; bases not matched to a gene: 8. The CDR3 totals 15 residues. Per germline, CDR1 MNHNS and CDR2 SASEGT. Here the CDR3 reads CASSDGGGGDYEQYF. The CDR3 bases are TGTGCCAGCAGTGATGGTGGGGGAGGGGACTACGAGCAGTACTTC.

V is TRBV6-5 and J is TRBJ1-5; D possibly corresponds to TRBD1 (5 bases). Germline V gives CDR1 MNHEY, CDR2 SVGAGI. The V gene lost 6 bases and the J gene lost 1 base, with 13 bases spanning the gap. The CDR3 covers 15 residues. The chain's CDR3 is CASSGGRVSNQPQHF. CDR3 sequence (DNA): TGTGCCAGCAGCGGGGGACGGGTAAGCAATCAGCCCCAGCATTTT.

Written as DNA, the CDR3 is TGTGCCAGCAGTTTGATACAGAACACTGAAGCTTTCTTT. This translates into CASSLIQNTEAFF. This chain links TRBV9 with TRBJ1-1; D not resolved. Germline V lookup: CDR1 SGDLS, CDR2 YYNGEE. The CDR3 sequence is 13 residues long. Trimming cost V 5 bases and J 1 base, with 9 bases left between them.

In DNA, the CDR3 is TGTGCCAGCAGTCGAACAGTAGACTATGGCTACACCTTC. It translates to CASSRTVDYGYTF. The rearrangement links TRBV6-5 to TRBJ1-2; no firm D call. CDR1 and CDR2 (germline): MNHEY, SVGAGI. The CDR3 contains 13 residues. Trimming removed 5 bases from V and 3 bases from J, with 10 bases in between.

V and J are TRBV29-1 and TRBJ2-2, with D perhaps matching TRBD1 (5 bases). V was pared by 7 bases and J by 4 bases, with 13 bases between. The CDR3 loop spans 13 amino acids. The germline gives CDR1 SQVTM, CDR2 ANQGSEA. As DNA, the CDR3 is TGCAGCGCCACAACAAGGGGCACCGGGGAGCTGTTTTTT. Amino acid sequence: CSATTRGTGELFF.

This clone has just one count. This sequence joins TRBV5-1 and TRBJ1-1; D unresolved. The CDR3 sequence is 13 residues long. The V gene's germline CDR1 is SGHRS and CDR2 YFSETQ. V lost 5 bases and J 1 base, leaving 9 bases between the germline ends. The CDR3 bases are TGCGCCAGCAGTGAGGCGCCGAACACTGAAGCTTTCTTT. Protein product: CASSEAPNTEAFF.

This chain links TRBV14 with TRBJ1-1, with TRBD1 as a possible D gene (5 bases). The CDR3 covers 13 residues. V lost 1 base and J 5 bases, leaving 8 bases between the germline ends. The V gene's germline CDR1 is SGHDN and CDR2 FVKESK. The CDR3 spells CASSQVGGTEAFF. DNA for the CDR3: TGTGCCAGCAGCCAAGTGGGGGGGACTGAAGCTTTCTTT.

This sequence joins TRBV2 and TRBJ2-5; 9 bases line up with TRBD1. CDR1 and CDR2 (germline): SNHLY, FYNNEI. The junction had 5 bases not matched to a gene; V was cut back by 4 bases and J by 5 bases. The CDR3 runs to 14 residues. CDR3 region: CASSAQGAGETQYF. CDR3 nucleotide sequence: TGTGCCAGCAGTGCACAGGGGGCAGGGGAGACCCAGTACTTC.

This sequence joins TRBV4-1 and TRBJ1-5; D may be TRBD1 (6 bases). The CDR3 has 15 residues. V lost 0 bases, J lost 3 bases, and 9 bases lay in between. CDR1 is MGHRA and CDR2 is YSYEKL in the germline V gene. CDR3 sequence reads: CASSQDQGTNQPQHF. The CDR3 bases are TGCGCCAGCAGCCAAGATCAGGGGACCAATCAGCCCCAGCATTTT.

V gene TRBV15 combines with J gene TRBJ1-2, with no clear D. This CDR3 has 14 residues. The V gene's germline CDR1 is LNHNV and CDR2 YYDKDF (reference sequence). Between the trimmed V and J ends, which lost 4 bases and 4 bases, there was a span of 13 bases. The CDR3 protein is CATSKPEDFYGYTF. The CDR3 DNA is TGTGCCACCAGCAAACCGGAGGACTTCTATGGCTACACCTTC.

The genes are TRBV9 and TRBJ1-1, with a tentative D call TRBD1 (5 bases). CDR3 length: 14 amino acids. In germline, CDR1 is SGDLS, CDR2 YYNGEE. Trimming left V 0 bases short and J 4 bases short, with 10 bases between. The CDR3 sequence is CASSVVMGGTEAFF. In DNA, the CDR3 is TGTGCCAGCAGCGTAGTTATGGGGGGCACTGAAGCTTTCTTT.

The gene calls are TRBV5-1 and TRBJ2-1; possible D gene TRBD1, 6 bases. The CDR3 runs to 15 residues. Deletions cut 1 base from V and 4 bases from J, with 12 bases between. Germline CDR1 is SGHRS and CDR2 is YFSETQ. CDR3 in DNA: TGCGCCAGCAGCTTGAGGAGGCAGGGGTACAATGAGCAGTTCTTC. It specifies CASSLRRQGYNEQFF. Using reference TRBV5-1 and TRBJ2-1 for the parts outside the CDR3, the full variable domain is KAGVTQTPRYLIKTRGQQVTLSCSPISGHRSVSWYQQTPGQGLQFLFEYFSETQRNKGNFPGRFSGRQFSNSRSEMNVSTLELGDSALYLCASSLRRQGYNEQFFGPGTRLTVL.

The chain employs TRBV6-2 or TRBV6-3 and TRBJ2-7; possibly TRBD2 for D (6 bases). The V end was cut by 3 bases, the J end by 1 base, with 7 bases between. Germline lookup yields CDR1 MNHEY and CDR2 SVGEGT. The length of the CDR3 is 13 residues. The CDR3 region is CASSYGTSYEQYF. The CDR3 DNA sequence: TGTGCCAGCAGTTATGGGACTTCCTACGAGCAGTACTTC.

V is TRBV2 and J is TRBJ1-4; D is ambiguous. The CDR3 covers 14 residues. CDR1 is SNHLY and CDR2 is FYNNEI in the germline V gene. Trimming took 5 bases from V and 6 from J, leaving 13 bases between them. This CDR3 reads CASSFRSSDEKLFF. The DNA for the CDR3 is TGTGCCAGCAGTTTTAGATCGTCCGATGAAAAACTGTTTTTT. Together with reference TRBV2 and TRBJ1-4, the CDR3 gives the full variable domain: EPEVTQTPSHQVTQMGQEVILRCVPISNHLYFYWYRQILGQKVEFLVSFYNNEISEKSEIFDDQFSVERPDGSNFTLKIRSTKLEDSAMYFCASSFRSSDEKLFFGSGTQLSVL.

The CDR3 region is CARKDRLYNEQFF. The CDR3 bases are TGTGCACGAAAGGACAGGTTATACAATGAGCAGTTCTTC. The chain recombines TRBV2 with TRBJ2-1, with 7 nucleotides matching TRBD1. The CDR3 sequence is 13 residues long. Germline CDR1 SNHLY, CDR2 FYNNEI.

This sequence joins TRBV3-1 (or the pseudogene TRBV3-2) and TRBJ2-5, with D perhaps TRBD2 (6 bases). The CDR3 extends over 15 amino acids. V was pared by 4 bases and J by 2 bases, with 14 bases between. Germline assignment: CDR1 LGHDT and CDR2 YNNKEL (reference sequence). This CDR3 is CASSRGGTNQETQYF. The CDR3 nucleotides read TGTGCCAGCAGCCGCGGCGGGACCAATCAAGAGACCCAGTACTTC.